This paragraph covers one T cell receptor (beta chain) sequence. Its antigen is undetermined. The method was immunoSEQ multiplex PCR; TCRdb's version includes in-frame clones alone and lacks a portion of them. The sample lists around 1,900,000 clones; over 85% were seen once. This entry comes from a study of shared clonotypes between healthy human individuals. Study-level information: Donors had three CD4 naive, three CD4 memory, two CD8 naive and one CD8 memory plate apiece.

CDR3 length: 14 amino acids. The V end was cut by 5 bases, the J end by 6 bases, with 14 bases between. Germline-derived CDR1 and CDR2 are SGHTA and FQGNSA. Points from the study as a whole: Shared across a few donors were approximately 5% of the naive CD4 clonotypes. Sampling used blood alone; tissue repertoires probably differ. An effect of sequencing depth on clonotype sharing among donors was expected.

CD45RO negativity and positive selection for CCR7 defined naive CD8 cells, a population that excluded terminally differentiated effector memory CD45RA+ cells. The sample consisted of naive CD8+ T cells from PBMCs. The chain joins TRBV7-2 to TRBJ2-1, with TRBD2 as a possible D gene (6 bases). This TCR was recovered from a young man in good health. Some clones in this sample may be carry-over from other donors' samples. CDR3 protein: CASSPPGVPNEQFF. The DNA of the CDR3 is TGTGCCAGCAGCCCCCCGGGAGTCCCCAATGAGCAGTTCTTC.